This TCR beta chain was profiled in a study of OX40 agonist ivuxolimab in advanced cancers. Produced via immunoSEQ multiplex PCR; TCRdb's table is partial and in-frame only. Of about 93,000 clones listed, roughly 94% are singletons. The receptor was isolated from an adult with an advanced solid tumor such as melanoma, head and neck, liver or kidney cancer. Sequences were derived from CD4+ or CD8+ T cells sorted from blood, sampled in a trial of the OX40 agonist ivuxolimab.

The CDR3 nucleotides are TGCAGCGTTGTAGACTTTAAGGAAACTGAAGCTTTCTTT. Translation: CSVVDFKETEAFF. V is TRBV29-1 and J is TRBJ1-1; D call uncertain. CDR3 length equals 13 residues. Trimming left V 4 bases short and J 5 bases short, with 14 bases between. From germline, CDR1 is SQVTM and CDR2 ANQGSEA.